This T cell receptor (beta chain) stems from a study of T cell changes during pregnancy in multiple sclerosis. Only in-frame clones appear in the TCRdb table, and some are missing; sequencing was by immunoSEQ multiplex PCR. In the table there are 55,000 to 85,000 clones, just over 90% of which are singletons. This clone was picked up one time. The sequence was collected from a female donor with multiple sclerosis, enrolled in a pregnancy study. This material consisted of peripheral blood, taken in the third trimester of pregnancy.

CDR3 DNA sequence: TGTGCCAGCTCACCGGAGGGCCTAAGCGAAGAGACCCAGTACTTC. Protein: CASSPEGLSEETQYF. The chain links TRBV18 to TRBJ2-5, with D possibly matching TRBD2 (6 bases). Trimming removed 3 bases at V and 3 bases at J, with 14 bases between. The CDR3 has 15 residues. The V gene's germline CDR1 is KGHSH and CDR2 LQKENI. Full variable domain (rest looked up from reference TRBV18 and TRBJ2-5): NAGVMQNPRHLVRRRGQEARLRCSPMKGHSHVYWYRQLPEEGLKFMVYLQKENIIDESGMPKERFSAEFPKEGPSILRIQQVVRGDSAAYFCASSPEGLSEETQYFGPGTRLLVL.